Following are 20 T cell receptor beta chains from one sample sequenced in a study of response to subunit inactivated influenza vaccine. TCRdb analysed the RT-PCR reads with MiXCR anew, one entry per CDR3 protein. The repertoire has under 200,000 distinct CDR3 sequences, over 9.5% of them found once; the top ten carry approximately 32%. The sample also formed part of further work on T cells expressing NK-cell markers. From that paper: Production of TCR beta cDNA relied on 5'RACE template switching with UMIs.

The material was CD8+ T cells sorted from PBMCs, obtained roughly 13 days after vaccination. These receptors all stem from a man aged 45 to 65 who received an inactivated influenza vaccine.

The rearrangement joins TRBV2 to TRBJ1-2, with D perhaps TRBD1 (6 bases). The CDR3 totals 15 residues. The V and J ends lost 3 bases and 1 base respectively, with 12 bases between them. In germline, CDR1 is SNHLY, CDR2 FYNNEI. CDR3 nucleotides: TGTGCCAGCAGTGAGGCAGGGGACCTTAACTATGGCTACACCTTC. Amino acid sequence: CASSEAGDLNYGYTF.

This clonotype was detected only a few times. The chain uses TRBV6-1 and TRBJ2-1; TRBD2 aligns across 10 bases. The germline V gene encodes CDR1 MNHNS and CDR2 SASEGT. This CDR3 is 16 amino acids long. The junction had 8 bases not matched to a gene; V was cut back by 0 bases and J by 9 bases. The CDR3 loop reads CASSEAFSGGAPEQFF. CDR3 sequence (DNA): TGTGCCAGCAGTGAAGCGTTCAGCGGGGGGGCACCTGAGCAGTTCTTC.

This clonotype was detected a few times. J is TRBJ2-7 and V is TRBV7-8, with 11 bases aligning to TRBD1. This CDR3 is built from 16 residues. Germline V gene sequence: CDR1 SGHVS, CDR2 FQNEAQ. After removal of 1 base from V and 2 bases from J, the junction contained 4 bases not matched to a gene. CDR3 in DNA: TGTGCCAGCAGCTTAGGGACAGGGGGCTTACCCTACGAGCAGTACTTC. It is translated as CASSLGTGGLPYEQYF.

This clonotype came up a few times. The genes are TRBV20-1 and TRBJ2-1, with D unresolved. The germline V gene encodes CDR1 DFQATT and CDR2 SNEGSKA (reference sequence). This CDR3 has 11 residues. V lost 6 bases and J 8 bases, leaving 11 bases between the germline ends. The CDR3 nucleotides read TGCAGTGCCCCCCTCCTCTATGAGCAGTTCTTC. Its translation: CSAPLLYEQFF.

This clonotype was seen more than once but under ten times. J is TRBJ2-7 and V is TRBV20-1; possibly TRBD2 for D (6 bases). Germline V gene lookup returns CDR1 DFQATT and CDR2 SNEGSKA (reference sequence). Trimming shortened V by 1 base and J by 6 bases, and 13 bases separated the two germline ends. The CDR3 spans 13 residues. DNA for the CDR3: TGCAGTGCTAGAGGGGCGGGGTCGGGCGAGCAGTACTTC. It specifies CSARGAGSGEQYF.

This clonotype was picked up a small number of times. J is TRBJ2-5 and V is TRBV9; D might be TRBD2 (6 bases). Between the trimmed V and J ends, which lost 4 bases and 5 bases, there was a span of 18 bases. The CDR3 contains 15 residues. The germline V gene has CDR1 SGDLS and CDR2 YYNGEE. The CDR3, as DNA: TGTGCCAGCAGCCCCGGGAGCGGGCCGGAGGAGACCCAGTACTTC. Its translation is CASSPGSGPEETQYF.

This clonotype was observed many times. Relative to the germline gene, one junction end is altered; a read error may explain this. The chain recombines TRBV28 with TRBJ2-7; 7 nucleotides match TRBD1. Germline values: CDR1 MDHEN, CDR2 SYDVKM. The CDR3 runs to 16 residues. The CDR3 reads CATSSLYRDSTYEQYF. The CDR3 nucleotides read TGTGCCACCAGTTCCCTGTACCGGGACAGCACCTACGAGCAGTACTTC. Full variable domain (outside the CDR3, taken from reference TRBV28 and TRBJ2-7): DVKVTQSSRYLVKRTGEKVFLECVQDMDHENMFWYRQDPGLGLRLIYFSYDVKMKEKGDIPEGYSVSREKKERFSLILESASTNQTSMYLCATSSLYRDSTYEQYFGPGTRLTVT.

In this sample, this clonotype turned up a few times. This sequence joins TRBV4-1 and TRBJ1-2; 7 bases are shared with TRBD1. J lost 4 bases, V lost 3 bases, and 11 bases had no gene match. This CDR3 is built from 16 residues. In germline, CDR1 is MGHRA, CDR2 YSYEKL. The CDR3 reads CASSQDERQGSYGYTF. In DNA, the CDR3 is TGCGCCAGCAGCCAGGATGAACGACAGGGCTCCTATGGCTACACCTTC.

This clonotype was recorded many times. The CDR3 sequence is CASSLVPSGSPYEQYF. The CDR3 DNA reads as TGTGCCAGCAGCTTAGTTCCTAGCGGGAGCCCCTACGAGCAGTACTTC. The rearrangement links TRBV7-2 to TRBJ2-7, with 10 nucleotides matching TRBD2. V dropped 1 base and J dropped 2; count of bases not matched to a gene: 5. This CDR3 has 16 residues. The germline V gene encodes CDR1 SGHTA and CDR2 FQGNSA.

The table lists this clonotype with a few counts. The rearrangement uses TRBV12-3 or TRBV12-4 and TRBJ2-1, with TRBD1 matching 7 bases. CDR3 length equals 13 residues. J lost 9 bases, V lost 4 bases, and 6 bases had no gene match. CDR3 region: CASSSGTDLEQFF. CDR3 nucleotide sequence: TGTGCCAGCAGTTCCGGGACAGACCTTGAGCAGTTCTTC.

A few counts support this clonotype. The chain has TRBV7-9 and TRBJ1-5; D is ambiguous. The CDR3 runs to 13 residues. V was cut by 5 bases and J by 9 bases, with 14 bases left in between. The V gene's germline CDR1 is SEHNR and CDR2 FQNEAQ (reference sequence). CDR3 coding DNA: TGTGCCAGCAGCGCCGAAAGTAACCGGCCCCAGCATTTT. Amino acid sequence: CASSAESNRPQHF.

Ten or more counts support this clonotype. The CDR3 region has the DNA TGTGCCAGCAGCCAGTACCTCTCCTTCACAGATACGCAGTATTTT. Its protein is CASSQYLSFTDTQYF. This chain connects TRBV3-1 to TRBJ2-3; no firm D call. The CDR3 runs 15 residues. Per the germline V gene, CDR1 is LGHDT and CDR2 is YNNKEL (reference sequence). V was pared by 3 bases and J by 2 bases, with 12 bases between.

This clonotype was found a few times. V and J are TRBV4-2 and TRBJ2-7; D is possibly TRBD2 (5 bases). In germline, CDR1 is LGHNA, CDR2 YNFKEQ. The CDR3 consists of 15 residues. V was pared by 1 base and J by 0 bases, with 10 bases between. CDR3 sequence: CASSQGEGSSYEQYF. The CDR3 bases are TGTGCCAGCAGCCAAGGTGAGGGTAGCTCCTACGAGCAGTACTTC.

This chain joins TRBV12-3 or TRBV12-4 and TRBJ2-4, with 12 positions matching TRBD1. This CDR3 is built from 17 residues. The V and J ends lost 5 bases and 0 bases, in that order; junction bases with no gene match: 5. Written as DNA, the CDR3 is TGTGCCAGCAGTCCGCCGGGACAGGGGGCAGCCAAAAACATTCAGTACTTC. Amino acids: CASSPPGQGAAKNIQYF.

There are a few counts of this clonotype. CDR3 coding DNA: TGTGCCACCAGCAGAGATAACGGGGAGCAGTACTTC. This encodes CATSRDNGEQYF. The chain has TRBV15 and TRBJ2-7; D gene uncertain. Germline V gene data show CDR1 as LNHNV and CDR2 as YYDKDF (reference sequence). The CDR3 has 12 residues. Trimming cost V 0 bases and J 7 bases, with 7 bases left between them.

In this sample, this clonotype turned up many times. The rearrangement joins TRBV2 to TRBJ2-1; D is possibly TRBD1 (6 bases). V lost 5 bases and J 4 bases, leaving 15 bases between the germline ends. The CDR3 spans 15 residues. CDR1 is SNHLY, CDR2 FYNNEI, per germline. CDR3 sequence: CASSKPFTGYNEQFF. CDR3 sequence (DNA): TGTGCCAGCAGTAAGCCTTTTACAGGGTACAATGAGCAGTTCTTC.

This clonotype was counted a few times. CDR3: CASSLNSGTDTQYF. CDR3 sequence (DNA): TGTGCCAGCAGCTTAAATTCTGGCACAGATACGCAGTATTTT. The chain has TRBV13 and TRBJ2-3; D unclear. The germline gives CDR1 PRHDT, CDR2 FYEKMQ (reference sequence). The V and J ends lost 2 bases and 1 base respectively, with 7 bases between them. The CDR3 sequence is 14 residues long.

At least ten counts were recorded for this clonotype. The chain combines TRBV12-3 or TRBV12-4 with TRBJ2-2; tentative D call: TRBD1 (6 bases). The V and J ends lost 1 base and 6 bases respectively, with 9 bases between them. This CDR3 has 14 residues. CDR3 bases: TGTGCCAGCAGTTTAGTACAGGGTGCCGGGGAGCTGTTTTTT. Amino acid sequence: CASSLVQGAGELFF.

The chain carries TRBV7-3 and TRBJ2-1; D uncertain. This CDR3 contains 15 residues. V was clipped by 4 bases and J by 7 bases, with 17 bases between them. Germline lookup yields CDR1 SGHTA and CDR2 FQGTGA. The CDR3 loop is CASSSGLGAANEQFF. For the CDR3, the DNA is TGTGCCAGCAGCTCCGGTTTGGGCGCCGCGAATGAGCAGTTCTTC.

This clonotype has a count of ten or more. The chain recombines TRBV5-1 with TRBJ2-7, with no clear D. Germline CDR1 reads SGHRS; CDR2 reads YFSETQ. The CDR3 loop spans 14 amino acids. Trimming took 3 bases from V and 1 from J, leaving 11 bases between them. CDR3 loop: CASSWSGASYEQYF. The CDR3 bases are TGCGCCAGCAGCTGGTCAGGCGCATCCTACGAGCAGTACTTC.